This T cell receptor (beta chain) was recorded in a study of blood T cell repertoires in COVID-19. Data came from immunoSEQ multiplex PCR; TCRdb stores just in-frame clones and leaves some out. The sample lists roughly 240,000 clones; about 83% were seen once. This CDR3 comprises 14 residues. Trimming pared 7 bases from V and 2 bases from J, leaving 11 bases between. Germline assignment: CDR1 SGHVS and CDR2 FQNEAQ. Sequenced: PBMCs or T cells enriched from blood (not recorded which). The chain recombines TRBV7-8 with TRBJ2-2, with a weak D call TRBD1 (6 bases). The clonotype was recovered from a woman aged 40 to 50 who had been exposed to COVID-19. The DNA for the CDR3 is TGTGCCAGCAAACAGGGTCAAAACACCGGGGAGCTGTTTTTT. Residues: CASKQGQNTGELFF.